This is a list of T cell receptor beta chains from one sample in a study of blood T cell repertoires in COVID-19. Repertoires were generated with immunoSEQ multiplex PCR, while TCRdb's copy carries only in-frame clones and drops some. The sample lists about 240,000 clones, roughly 76% occurring once. The material sequenced was peripheral blood. The origin of the receptors is a woman aged 80 or over with COVID-19, enrolled during active disease. Each CDR3 is given with its conserved first and last residue. D genes are given only for firm matches. Size tells how often a clone was seen (once, few, many) or the class of an expanded clone, and some rows leave it out.

clone_size,v_call,j_call,d_call,cdr3_aa,cdr3_nt
NA,TRBV5-1,TRBJ1-1,NA,CASRGGAQNTEAFF,TGCGCCAGCAGGGGCGGGGCACAGAACACTGAAGCTTTCTTT
NA,TRBV5-6,TRBJ2-7,NA,CASSFGDEQYF,TGTGCCAGCAGCTTCGGGGACGAGCAGTACTTC
NA,TRBV18,TRBJ1-2,NA,CASSPPDRKPGPYGYTF,TGTGCCAGCTCACCACCGGACAGAAAGCCGGGGCCTTATGGCTACACCTTC
NA,TRBV6-5,TRBJ2-5,TRBD1,CASSFGQVSLWTQYF,TGTGCCAGCAGCTTTGGACAGGTCAGTTTGTGGACCCAGTACTTC
NA,TRBV5-1,TRBJ2-2,NA,CASSFDGVAGELFF,TGCGCCAGCAGCTTTGACGGGGTAGCCGGGGAGCTGTTTTTT
NA,TRBV12-3/TRBV12-4,TRBJ1-1,TRBD1,CASSYQGATEAFF,TGTGCCAGCAGCTATCAGGGGGCTACTGAAGCTTTCTTT
NA,TRBV3-1/TRBV3-2,TRBJ1-1,NA,CASSREGNTEAFF,TGTGCCAGCAGCCGGGAGGGGAACACTGAAGCTTTCTTT
NA,TRBV18,TRBJ1-1,NA,CASSQTRGTEAFF,TGTGCCAGCTCACAAACAAGGGGCACTGAAGCTTTCTTT
NA,TRBV12-3/TRBV12-4,TRBJ1-1,TRBD1,CASNQGDTEAFF,TGTGCCAGCAATCAGGGGGACACTGAAGCTTTCTTT
NA,TRBV14,TRBJ1-2,NA,CASSQDSRGGYTF,TGTGCCAGCAGCCAAGACTCCCGGGGGGGCTACACCTTC
NA,TRBV28,TRBJ1-4,NA,CASSDPGGGKGEKLFF,TGTGCCAGCAGTGATCCTGGTGGAGGGAAGGGTGAAAAACTGTTTTTT
many,TRBV4-1,TRBJ1-2,TRBD1,CASSRLPGTAGYTF,TGCGCCAGCAGCCGCCTCCCCGGGACAGCGGGCTACACCTTC
NA,TRBV3-1/TRBV3-2,TRBJ2-3,TRBD2,CASSYAGGSGGASTDTQYF,TGTGCCAGCAGTTACGCTGGGGGAAGCGGGGGGGCTAGCACAGATACGCAGTATTTT
NA,TRBV30,TRBJ1-5,NA,CAWSTGGGGEPQHF,TGTGCCTGGAGTACCGGAGGGGGGGGCGAGCCCCAGCATTTT
few,TRBV7-3,TRBJ1-3,NA,CASSLCGRSMESGNTIYF,TGTGCCAGCAGCTTATGTGGCAGGTCCATGGAATCTGGAAACACCATATATTTT
NA,TRBV6-4,TRBJ2-3,NA,CASSQDLGAYTQYF,TGTGCCAGCAGCCAGGACCTGGGGGCATATACGCAGTATTTT
NA,TRBV2,TRBJ1-6,TRBD1,CASSSIDRAAPLHF,TGTGCCAGCAGTTCTATTGACAGGGCTGCACCCCTCCACTTT
NA,TRBV3-1/TRBV3-2,TRBJ1-5,TRBD1,CASSQTDRGTDQPQHF,TGTGCCAGCAGCCAAACGGACAGGGGTACCGATCAGCCCCAGCATTTT
NA,TRBV4-2,TRBJ2-5,TRBD1,CASSQLWGTGEETQYF,TGTGCCAGCAGCCAACTCTGGGGGACAGGGGAAGAGACCCAGTACTTC
few,TRBV30,TRBJ1-2,TRBD1,CAWRPADREDYGYTF,TGTGCCTGGAGACCGGCCGACAGGGAAGACTATGGCTACACCTTC
NA,TRBV28,TRBJ2-7,NA,CALGDGSTKQYF,TGTGCCCTAGGGGACGGGAGTACGAAGCAGTACTTC
NA,TRBV18,TRBJ1-5,NA,CASSPLASPGQPQHF,TGTGCCAGCTCACCTCTGGCCTCCCCTGGTCAGCCCCAGCATTTT
NA,TRBV30,TRBJ2-4,NA,CAWSEWEVAKNIQYF,TGTGCCTGGAGTGAGTGGGAGGTGGCCAAAAACATTCAGTACTTC
NA,TRBV30,TRBJ1-1,NA,CAWSVRGSMNTEAFF,TGTGCCTGGAGTGTCAGGGGAAGCATGAACACTGAAGCTTTCTTT
NA,TRBV3-1/TRBV3-2,TRBJ2-1,NA,CASSPNFNEQFF,TGTGCCAGCAGCCCAAATTTCAATGAGCAGTTCTTC
NA,TRBV5-1,TRBJ1-1,NA,CASSLAQNTEAFF,TGCGCCAGCAGCTTAGCCCAGAACACTGAAGCTTTCTTT
NA,TRBV27,TRBJ2-1,NA,CASSRGQVYNEQFF,TGTGCCAGCAGCAGGGGACAAGTCTACAATGAGCAGTTCTTC
NA,TRBV6-5,TRBJ1-1,NA,CASRVVRGQEAFF,TGTGCCAGCAGGGTCGTTAGGGGCCAGGAAGCTTTCTTT
once,TRBV18,TRBJ2-3,NA,CASSEGSFTDTQYF,TGTGCCAGCTCAGAAGGTAGCTTTACAGATACGCAGTATTTT
NA,TRBV5-1,TRBJ2-1,TRBD2,CASSSTSGRINEQFF,TGCGCCAGCAGCTCTACTAGCGGGAGGATAAATGAGCAGTTCTTC
NA,TRBV15,TRBJ1-5,NA,CATSRGSQLGNQPQHF,TGTGCCACCAGCAGAGGCTCACAGCTTGGCAATCAGCCCCAGCATTTT
NA,TRBV24-1,TRBJ2-1,TRBD1,CATSDPGTGDHNEQFF,TGTGCCACCAGTGACCCCGGGACAGGGGACCACAATGAGCAGTTCTTC
NA,TRBV5-1,TRBJ1-1,NA,CASSAGLNTEAFF,TGCGCCAGCAGCGCGGGTCTGAACACTGAAGCTTTCTTT
NA,TRBV23-1,TRBJ2-3,TRBD1,CASSQPGQGLTRGCTDTQYF,TGCGCCAGCAGTCAACCCGGACAGGGGTTAACCCGCGGCTGCACAGATACGCAGTATTTT
NA,TRBV28,TRBJ1-1,NA,CASSFGVGTEAFF,TGTGCCAGCAGTTTCGGGGTTGGGACTGAAGCTTTCTTT
NA,TRBV3-1/TRBV3-2,TRBJ1-2,TRBD1,CASSPLGQVYGYTF,TGTGCCAGCAGCCCTTTGGGACAGGTCTATGGCTACACCTTC
NA,TRBV5-1,TRBJ2-7,NA,CASSITPTGYEQYF,TGCGCCAGCAGCATTACACCGACAGGATACGAGCAGTACTTC
NA,TRBV19,TRBJ2-5,NA,CASSMDDTWRRETQYF,TGTGCCAGTAGTATGGATGATACATGGAGGCGGGAGACCCAGTACTTC
NA,TRBV19,TRBJ1-1,NA,CASRSGALKNTEAFF,TGTGCCAGTAGATCGGGAGCCTTAAAGAACACTGAAGCTTTCTTT
NA,TRBV19,TRBJ1-2,NA,CASSEQGIRYGYTF,TGTGCCAGTAGTGAGCAGGGCATTCGCTATGGCTACACCTTC
NA,TRBV11-3,TRBJ2-7,TRBD2,CASSPPLPGGGGEQYF,TGTGCCAGCAGCCCTCCTCTCCCTGGGGGGGGAGGCGAGCAGTACTTC
NA,TRBV20-1,TRBJ2-2,NA,CSASPRATGELFF,TGCAGTGCTAGTCCCAGGGCCACCGGGGAGCTGTTTTTT
NA,TRBV7-3,TRBJ1-2,NA,CASSFPYGYTF,TGTGCCAGCAGCTTTCCTTATGGCTACACCTTC
NA,TRBV5-4,TRBJ1-3,NA,CASSPNPSRTADKNTIYF,TGTGCCAGCAGCCCAAACCCGTCCCGGACAGCCGACAAAAACACCATATATTTT
NA,TRBV28,TRBJ1-1,NA,CASSGGSRSEAFF,TGTGCCAGCAGTGGGGGGTCAAGGTCTGAAGCTTTCTTT
once,TRBV2,TRBJ2-7,NA,CASTSGYEQYF,TGTGCCAGCACCAGCGGGTACGAGCAGTACTTC
NA,TRBV5-1,TRBJ2-1,TRBD2,CASSFRGGTSGSKNEQFF,TGCGCCAGCAGCTTTCGCGGGGGGACTAGCGGGAGTAAAAATGAGCAGTTCTTC
NA,TRBV18,TRBJ2-3,NA,CASAPGPLDTQYF,TGTGCCAGCGCACCGGGGCCGTTGGATACGCAGTATTTT
NA,TRBV5-4,TRBJ2-3,TRBD1,CASSLGRQGTDTQYF,TGTGCCAGCAGCTTGGGTCGACAGGGAACAGATACGCAGTATTTT
NA,TRBV27,TRBJ1-2,TRBD1,CASSDRGHYGYTF,TGTGCCAGCAGTGACAGGGGCCACTATGGCTACACCTTC
NA,TRBV11-3,TRBJ2-2,TRBD2,CASSLGGGYTGELFF,TGTGCCAGCAGCTTAGGCGGGGGATACACCGGGGAGCTGTTTTTT
NA,TRBV5-1,TRBJ2-1,TRBD2,CASSPTGTSGIYNEQFF,TGCGCCAGCAGCCCTACCGGGACTAGCGGGATCTACAATGAGCAGTTCTTC